This note documents a single T cell receptor (beta chain) sequence. This specimen belongs to a study of shared clonotypes between healthy human individuals. Clones were read by immunoSEQ multiplex PCR, and TCRdb kept only the in-frame ones, dropping some. The table shows 2,500,000 or so clones, with more than 85% occurring only once. The length of the CDR3 is 17 residues. The germline V gene has CDR1 MNHEY and CDR2 SMNVEV (reference sequence). V gave up 4 bases and J gave up 2 bases; unmatched junction bases: 8. This receptor was identified in a man aged 18 to 29 in good health. Some clones in this sample may be carry-over from other donors' samples. Sequencing was carried out using naive CD4+ T cells from PBMCs. Indicated subset: CD45RA+ positively selected. V usage is TRBV27 and J usage is TRBJ1-5, with 10 bases lining up with TRBD1. CDR3 nucleotides: TGTGCCAGCAGTTCCCTTGGGGACAGGGGTGGCAATCAGCCCCAGCATTTT. It yields the protein CASSSLGDRGGNQPQHF.